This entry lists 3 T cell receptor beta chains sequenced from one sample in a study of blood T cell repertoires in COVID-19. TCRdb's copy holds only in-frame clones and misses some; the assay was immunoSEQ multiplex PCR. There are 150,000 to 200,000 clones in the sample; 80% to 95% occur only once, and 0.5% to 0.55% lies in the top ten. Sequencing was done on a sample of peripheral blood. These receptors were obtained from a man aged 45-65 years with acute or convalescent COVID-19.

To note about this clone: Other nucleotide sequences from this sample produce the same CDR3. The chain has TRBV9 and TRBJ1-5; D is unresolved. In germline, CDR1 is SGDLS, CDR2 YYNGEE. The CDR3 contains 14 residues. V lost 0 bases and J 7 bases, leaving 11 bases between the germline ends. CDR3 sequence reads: CASSVGGLGQPQHF. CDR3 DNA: TGTGCCAGCAGCGTAGGAGGGTTGGGGCAGCCCCAGCATTTT.

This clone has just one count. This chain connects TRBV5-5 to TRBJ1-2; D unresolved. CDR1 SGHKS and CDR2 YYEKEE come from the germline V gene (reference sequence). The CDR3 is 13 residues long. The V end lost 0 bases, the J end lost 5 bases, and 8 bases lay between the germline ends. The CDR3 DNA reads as TGTGCCAGCAGCTTGGCAGACACTTATGGCTACACCTTC. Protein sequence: CASSLADTYGYTF.

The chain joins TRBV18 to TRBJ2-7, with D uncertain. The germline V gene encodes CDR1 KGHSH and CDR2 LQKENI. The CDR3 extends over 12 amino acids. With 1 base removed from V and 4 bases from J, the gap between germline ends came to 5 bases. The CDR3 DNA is TGTGCCAGCTCACCACGGAGTTACGAGCAGTACGTC. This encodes CASSPRSYEQYV.